This T cell receptor (beta chain) was identified during a study of blood T cell repertoires in COVID-19 (dated by TCRdb to the early 2020s). Broadly, across the study: Samples covering the acute and convalescent phases of COVID-19 were provided by collaborators in the United States, Italy and Spain. Samples came from the ongoing ImmuneRACE study (first 160 participants) plus 1,254 subjects from 6 global collaborators. HLA class I and class II types, where available, came from metadata supplied by the sample provider rather than from assay-based typing. The repertoires were released in a freely available public database intended as a resource for research on the immune response to SARS-CoV-2. The material from the prospective study consisted of cDNA or gDNA derived from T cells, B-cell-depleted T cells, or PBMCs. A de-identified subject ID, COVID-19 status, age in years and sex were almost always included in the sample metadata. Deeply sampled blood TCRbeta repertoires from subjects exposed to, actively infected with, or recovered from COVID-19 were included in the dataset.

The paper as a whole reports these results and caveats: How much clinical and demographic metadata was included differed by source and by participant, and the metadata was provided uncurated.

The junction carries 19 bases between V and J, which are trimmed by 4 bases and 5 bases respectively. Reading from cysteine to phenylalanine, the CDR3 counts 17 amino acids. Only the CDR3 DNA is retained, 51 bases long and in frame from the first base. The germline V gene sets CDR1 to SGHDT and CDR2 to YYEEEE. TCRbeta CDR3 regions were amplified from genomic DNA using the immunoSEQ Assay, a bias-controlled multiplex PCR. Under the source paper's analysis protocol: Within the assay, amplification of reference gene primers was used to estimate how many nucleated cells each sample contained. To quantify the absolute abundance of each unique TCRbeta CDR3 rearrangement, sequence reads were collapsed and filtered. For each sample, productive Simpson clonality was calculated by taking the square root of Simpson's diversity index across productive rearrangements. Entries here come from immuneACCESS through TCRdb and include only in-frame sequences with V and J called. Some clones fail to appear in such tables; in the studies checked, an unresolved V gene covers under half of the shortfall, and the cause of the remainder is unknown. The DNA gave D and trimming, while V, J and clone size come from that table. The sample table holds about 440,000 clones, of which around 90% were seen once. The ten top clones hold almost 2% of the sample.

Enrolling through a virtual design, the prospective study's participants ranged in age from roughly 18 to 100 years and lived across roughly 24 United States geographic areas. In the prospective study, participants were assigned to cohorts based on the clinical history participants reported in a screening survey and a study questionnaire. In the prospective study, whole blood, serum and a nasopharyngeal or oropharyngeal swab were collected from each participant by mobile phlebotomists. Additional blood draws and questionnaires over a 2-month period could optionally be provided by prospective study participants. Before DNA extraction, prospective study blood samples were shipped either frozen or at room temperature. As to this clone: No cognate antigen has been identified for it. No base qualities exist here, and no much larger clone lies one base off it.

The receptor was derived from a woman under 30 with acute COVID-19. The material sequenced was PBMCs or T cells enriched from blood (not recorded which). The chain links TRBV5-6 with TRBJ1-6, with TRBD1 as a weak D call on 6 bases. The nucleotide sequence is TGTGCCAGCAGCAGTGGGTTTCGGGGGGCCCATAATTCACCCCTCCACTTT. The translation is CASSSGFRGAHNSPLHF.